The sequence of this T cell receptor beta chain was determined in a study of liver allograft versus peripheral blood T cells. In the study overall: In transplanted livers, T cell receptor repertoires were compared with those found in the recipients' peripheral blood.

TCRdb reprocessed the reads via MiXCR and lists one record per CDR3 protein. The sample shows over 10,000 distinct CDR3 sequences, approximately 30% of them seen only once. CDR1 and CDR2 from the germline V gene are LNHDA and SQIVND (reference sequence). Trimming stripped 5 bases from V and 2 bases from J, with 15 bases between. The CDR3 extends over 15 amino acids. The receptor's source is a human patient who had a liver transplant. Some T cells may be graft donor cells. J is TRBJ2-5 and V is TRBV19, with D tentatively TRBD1 (7 bases). The DNA for the CDR3 is TGTGCCAGTAGTCCTGGGGGGACAGTACAAGAGACCCAGTACTTC. It specifies CASSPGGTVQETQYF. The variable domain in full, with the rest retrieved from reference TRBV19 and TRBJ2-5, is DGGITQSPKYLFRKEGQNVTLSCEQNLNHDAMYWYRQDPGQGLRLIYYSQIVNDFQKGDIAEGYSVSREKKESFPLTVTSAQKNPTAFYLCASSPGGTVQETQYFGPGTRLLVL.